This T cell receptor beta chain came from a study of T cells in Graves' hyperthyroidism and ophthalmopathy. Amplified TCR beta CDR3 regions derived from RNA transcripts. HTBI primers were employed in a first-round RT-PCR of the TCR CDR3. TCRdb fed the multiplex PCR reads into MiXCR, producing one record per CDR3 protein. Altogether approximately 700,000 distinct CDR3 sequences are present, around 17% being singletons, with the ten largest covering around 7.7%. The study, taken as a whole, reports: By a 13 V-J model, ophthalmopathy was set apart from stable hyperthyroidism.

CDR1 is SQVTM, CDR2 ANQGSEA, per germline. Trimming stripped 1 base from V and 13 bases from J, with 16 bases between. The CDR3 sequence is 12 residues long. As for this clonotype: The antigen is undetermined.

Material for sequencing was blood. This chain links TRBV29-1 with TRBJ2-5, with D possibly matching TRBD1 (6 bases). The TCR sequence derives from a man aged 18-30 years with Graves' hyperthyroidism. The DNA of the CDR3 is TGCAGCGTTGAAGTTGCGGACAGCCCCATGTACTTC. Residues: CSVEVADSPMYF. The variable domain in full, completed from reference TRBV29-1 and TRBJ2-5, reads SAVISQKPSRDICQRGTSLTIQCQVDSQVTMMFWYRQQPGQSLTLIATANQGSEATYESGFVIDKFPISRPNLTFSTLTVSNMSPEDSSIYLCSVEVADSPMYFGPGTRLLVL.